This T cell receptor beta chain was obtained from a study of vaccination and CD4 T cells after COVID-19. As for the study in general: In the convalescent cohort, there were six males and four females, two of them Hispanic.

Sequence data for DNA of cultured CD4+ T cells were generated by the Oncomine TCR Beta short-read assay. One entry per CDR3 protein results from TCRdb running MiXCR on the PCR reads. The sample lists about 11,000 distinct CDR3 sequences, about 42% occurring once. Germline values: CDR1 LNHDA, CDR2 SQIVND (reference sequence). CDR3 size: 15 residues. The V segment lost 10 bases and the J segment 4 bases; nucleotides outside the gene matches: 13. Treatment denoted: roughly ten-day PBMC culture with coronavirus spike peptide pools or control peptides (ViraFEST assay). Using peptide pools, antigen-specific T cells were expanded in ViraFEST before TCRs were sequenced. Half-medium replacement with fresh IL-2 medium took place on days 3 and 7. A note on this clonotype: Its specificity is not known.

The TCR sequence derives from a human donor who had recovered from COVID-19. Sequenced material: CD4+ T cells from blood, cultured in vitro. The rearrangement uses TRBV19 and TRBJ1-1; TRBD1 matches at 9 bases. CDR3 sequence (DNA): TGTGCCACCTACGATACAGGGGGCGGGGGCACTGAAGCTTTCTTT. Translated: CATYDTGGGGTEAFF.